Given below is one T cell receptor beta chain in context. Its specificity is not known. The source of the sample is a study of T cell responses to AZD1222 COVID-19 vaccine. Germline V gene lookup returns CDR1 SEHNR and CDR2 FQNEAQ (reference sequence). This CDR3 is built from 15 residues. With 2 bases removed from V and 4 bases from J, the gap between germline ends came to 12 bases. Points from the study as a whole: White British people made up most donors, females outnumbered males, and clonal diversity was possibly underestimated.

TCRdb's copy holds only in-frame clones and misses some; the assay was immunoSEQ multiplex PCR. This table has approximately 160,000 clones, 85% to 95% appearing once. This chain connects TRBV7-9 to TRBJ2-1; D possibly uses TRBD1 or TRBD2 (5 bases each). The TCR comes from an adult in good health. The sequencing used peripheral blood, collected on day 0 of AZD1222 vaccination. CDR3 DNA: TGTGCCAGCAGCTTAAGGGGAGCAGAATACAATGAGCAGTTCTTC. This sequence encodes CASSLRGAEYNEQFF.